This T cell receptor (beta chain) originates from a study of blood T cell repertoires in COVID-19. Looking at the study overall: COVID-19 samples collected from the United States, Italy and Spain covered acute and convalescent phases.

There are 15 residues in the CDR3. CDR1 and CDR2 (germline): KGHDR, SFDVKD. Trimming took 4 bases from V and 0 from J, leaving 6 bases between them. As for this clone: Other DNA variants within this sample encode the same CDR3.

Source study methods: Amplification with reference gene primers provided the estimates of nucleated cell counts. The data were produced by immunoSEQ multiplex PCR, yet TCRdb's version contains in-frame clones alone and is incomplete. V and J calls and clone size are copied from that table; D and trimming were computed from the DNA. The table shows about 110,000 clones, with more than 75% occurring only once. This clonotype originated in a man between 65 and 85 years old with acute or convalescent COVID-19. Sequencing was carried out using peripheral blood. The rearrangement joins TRBV24-1 to TRBJ2-6; no reliable D call. The CDR3 nucleotides read TGTGCCACCAGTGACCCAAACTCTGGGGCCAACGTCCTGACTTTC. Translated: CATSDPNSGANVLTF.